This TCR beta chain was identified in a study of T cells expressing NK-cell markers. Study-wide background: TCR beta repertoires came from sorted CD3+CD56+NKG2C+, CD3+CD56+NKG2C- and CD3+CD56-NKG2C+ T cells. Study results and caveats: NKG2C+ dominant clonotypes from 6 or 7 donors made up about 1.0-8% of CD8+ T cells.

A 5'RACE template switching approach incorporating UMIs was used to make TCR beta cDNA. Reprocessing the 5' RACE reads, TCRdb reports a single entry for every CDR3 protein and omits DNA. This sample's table has about 180,000 distinct CDR3 sequences. Note on this clonotype: Its target is unknown.

This clonotype originated in a woman aged 18-70 years in good health. Sample: blood T cells: a sorted CD56 or NKG2C T cell subset, CD4+ or CD8+ T cells, or bulk PBMC T cells (not recorded which).

This chain's CDR3 is CAWSGMNVLTF. The chain joins TRBV30 to TRBJ2-6. The V gene's germline CDR1 is GTSNPN and CDR2 SVGIG (reference sequence). This CDR3 comprises 11 residues.